A single sample gave rise to the 11 T cell receptor beta chains below, sequenced in a study of blood T cell repertoires in COVID-19. The repertoire was sequenced with immunoSEQ multiplex PCR; TCRdb's copy has only in-frame clones and lacks some. The table records tens of thousands of clones, around four fifths of them present only once. The specimen was peripheral blood. The receptors were sampled from a man aged 35 to 55 with acute or convalescent COVID-19.

This chain connects TRBV18 to TRBJ2-7, with no clear D. Germline CDR1 KGHSH, CDR2 LQKENI. V was pared by 1 base and J by 0 bases, with 7 bases between. The length of the CDR3 is 14 residues. For the CDR3, the DNA is TGTGCCAGCTCACCACAGAGGAGCTCCTACGAGCAGTACTTC. As protein: CASSPQRSSYEQYF.

This sequence joins TRBV6-5 and TRBJ1-3, with TRBD1 matching 10 bases. V lost 7 bases, J lost 3 bases, and 3 bases stayed unmatched. Germline CDR1 reads MNHEY; CDR2 reads SVGAGI. This CDR3 is built from 14 residues. The CDR3 bases are TGTGCCAGCACGGACAGGGGGGTTGGAAACACCATATATTTT. Translated: CASTDRGVGNTIYF.

The V gene is TRBV3-1 (or the pseudogene TRBV3-2), the J gene TRBJ2-5; D perhaps matches TRBD2 (6 bases). CDR1 is LGHDT, CDR2 YNNKEL, per germline (reference sequence). This CDR3 comprises 16 residues. The V gene lost 4 bases and the J gene lost 1 base, with 16 bases spanning the gap. The CDR3 nucleotides are TGTGCCAGCAGCCCGGGAGTGGGGGGACTCCAAGAGACCCAGTACTTC. It yields the protein CASSPGVGGLQETQYF.

The chain links TRBV15 to TRBJ1-5, with a weak D call TRBD1 (5 bases). Germline V gene lookup returns CDR1 LNHNV and CDR2 YYDKDF (reference sequence). V shed 3 bases and J shed 0 bases, with 9 bases lying between them. This CDR3 is built from 15 residues. Here the CDR3 reads CATSSRQYSNQPQHF. The CDR3 region has the DNA TGTGCCACCAGCAGCAGACAGTATAGCAATCAGCCCCAGCATTTT.

The chain is built from TRBV21-1 and TRBJ1-3. TRBV21-1 represents a pseudogene. There are 17 residues in the CDR3. DNA for the CDR3: TGTGCCAGCAGCAAAGCTCCCTTCTCCTCCTCTGGAAACACCATATATTTT. Its translation: CASSKAPFSSSGNTIYF.

The chain couples TRBV6-4 to TRBJ2-3; 10 bases are a match to TRBD2. V lost 4 bases and J lost 1; bases outside the gene matches: 2. The CDR3 loop spans 15 amino acids. CDR1 is MRHNA and CDR2 is SNTAGT in the germline V gene. The CDR3 spells CASSVAGGGTDTQYF. The DNA of the CDR3 is TGTGCCAGCAGTGTAGCGGGGGGCGGCACAGATACGCAGTATTTT.

The gene calls are TRBV6-5 and TRBJ1-1; D possibly corresponds to TRBD1 (5 bases). V gave up 3 bases and J gave up 1 base, with 6 bases separating them. In germline, CDR1 is MNHEY, CDR2 SVGAGI. CDR3 length: 13 residues. The CDR3 DNA is TGTGCCAGCAGTTATCAGGGGAACACTGAAGCTTTCTTT. This translates into CASSYQGNTEAFF.

This rearrangement joins TRBV5-1 to TRBJ2-7, with 7 bases identical to TRBD1. There are 15 residues in the CDR3. The V segment lost 5 bases and the J segment 2 bases; nucleotides outside the gene matches: 10. Germline V gives CDR1 SGHRS, CDR2 YFSETQ. CDR3 nucleotides: TGCGCCAGCAGTAGAGCCCTGGGACAGACCTACGAGCAGTACTTC. Its protein product is CASSRALGQTYEQYF.

This clone has only a few counts. The chain uses TRBV6-5 and TRBJ2-7; a possible D gene is TRBD1 (6 bases). Between the trimmed V and J ends, which lost 5 bases and 5 bases, there was a span of 13 bases. Germline V lookup: CDR1 MNHEY, CDR2 SVGAGI. The CDR3 length is 13 residues. CDR3 coding DNA: TGTGCCAGCAGTCCAACAGGGTTCAACGAGCAGTACTTC. Its translation: CASSPTGFNEQYF.

The gene calls are TRBV25-1 and TRBJ1-6; possibly TRBD1 for D (5 bases). The length of the CDR3 is 16 residues. Germline-derived CDR1 and CDR2 are MGHDK and SYGVNS. V was trimmed by 1 base and J by 1 base, leaving 8 bases between them. The CDR3: CASSESGVSYNSPLHF. The CDR3 region has the DNA TGTGCCAGCAGTGAATCGGGGGTTTCCTATAATTCACCCCTCCACTTT.

The chain links TRBV5-1 to TRBJ1-1; D may be TRBD1 (6 bases). The CDR3 consists of 13 residues. The V gene lost 5 bases and the J gene lost 1 base, with 9 bases spanning the gap. The germline V gene has CDR1 SGHRS and CDR2 YFSETQ. As DNA, the CDR3 is TGCGCCAGCAGGTTACAGGGGAACACTGAAGCTTTCTTT. It codes for CASRLQGNTEAFF.